This TCR beta chain was sequenced during a study of radiotherapy plus CTLA-4 blockade in lung cancer. Study-wide context: Patients showed objective responses in about 20% of cases and disease control in less than 35%. Study conclusions and caveats: The best prediction of response reportedly came from early blood T cell clone dynamics, with interferon-beta. TCR clones originating in tumors grew in number in blood after radiotherapy plus ipilimumab.

Some clones are missing from TCRdb's copy, which holds only in-frame ones; the method was immunoSEQ multiplex PCR. The sample carries over 85,000 clones, roughly 79% recorded once. Trimming left V 5 bases short and J 4 bases short, with 12 bases between. Germline CDR1 is LNHNV and CDR2 is YYDKDF (reference sequence). CDR3 length equals 14 residues. Regarding this clone: As yet, its antigen is unknown.

Receiving focal radiation plus CTLA-4 blockade with ipilimumab were patients who had chemo-refractory metastatic non-small-cell lung cancer. The TCR sequence derives from a human donor with non-small cell lung cancer who had a partial response to radiotherapy plus ipilimumab. Some clones in this sample may be carry-over from other donors' samples. The starting material was peripheral blood, obtained from a patient treated with radiotherapy plus ipilimumab. The chain joins TRBV15 to TRBJ2-1, with D possibly being TRBD1 (6 bases). The CDR3 nucleotides are TGTGCCACCAGCCGGGACAACCGGTACAATGAGCAGTTCTTC. Translation: CATSRDNRYNEQFF.